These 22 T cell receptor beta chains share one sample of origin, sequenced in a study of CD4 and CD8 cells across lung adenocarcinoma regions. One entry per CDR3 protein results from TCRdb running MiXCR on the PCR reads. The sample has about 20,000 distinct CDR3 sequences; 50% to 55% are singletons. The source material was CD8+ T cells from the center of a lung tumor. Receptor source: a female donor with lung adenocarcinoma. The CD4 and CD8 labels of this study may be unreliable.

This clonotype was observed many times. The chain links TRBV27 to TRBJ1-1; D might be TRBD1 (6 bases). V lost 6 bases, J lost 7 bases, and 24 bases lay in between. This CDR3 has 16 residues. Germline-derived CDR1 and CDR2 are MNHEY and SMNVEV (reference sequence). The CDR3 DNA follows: TGTGCCAGCAGAATGACCGGGGGGCGGCTCCCTTATGAAGCTTTCTTT. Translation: CASRMTGGRLPYEAFF.

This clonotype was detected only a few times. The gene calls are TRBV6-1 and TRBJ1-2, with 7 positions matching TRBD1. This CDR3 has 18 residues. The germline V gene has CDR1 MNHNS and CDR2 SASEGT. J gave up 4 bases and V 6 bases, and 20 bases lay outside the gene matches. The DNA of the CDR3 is TGTGCCAGCAGGGGTGGGTTCCCCCTAGACAGGGAAGGCTATGGCTACACCTTC. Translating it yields CASRGGFPLDREGYGYTF.

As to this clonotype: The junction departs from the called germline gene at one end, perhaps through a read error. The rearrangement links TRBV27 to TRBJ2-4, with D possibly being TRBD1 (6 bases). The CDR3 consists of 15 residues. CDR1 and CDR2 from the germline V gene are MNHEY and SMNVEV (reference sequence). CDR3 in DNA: TGTGCCAGCAGGCAGGGGCTGGGACCCAAAAACACTCAGTACTTC. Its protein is CASRQGLGPKNTQYF.

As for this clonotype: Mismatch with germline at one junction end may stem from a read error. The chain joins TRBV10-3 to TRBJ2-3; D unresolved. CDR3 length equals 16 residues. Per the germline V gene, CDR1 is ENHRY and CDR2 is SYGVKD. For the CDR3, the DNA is TGTGCCATCCGGGTAGTCAACCGCCGTGACACAGATACCCAGTATTTC. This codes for CAIRVVNRRDTDTQYF.

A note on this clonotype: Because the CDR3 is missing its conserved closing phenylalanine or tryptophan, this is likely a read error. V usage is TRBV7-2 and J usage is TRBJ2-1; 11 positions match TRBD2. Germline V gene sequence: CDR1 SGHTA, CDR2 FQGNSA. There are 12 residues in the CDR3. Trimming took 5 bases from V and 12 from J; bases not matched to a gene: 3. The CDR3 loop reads CASSRGTSGQFN. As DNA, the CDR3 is TGTGCCAGCAGCCGTGGGACTAGCGGGCAGTTCAAC.

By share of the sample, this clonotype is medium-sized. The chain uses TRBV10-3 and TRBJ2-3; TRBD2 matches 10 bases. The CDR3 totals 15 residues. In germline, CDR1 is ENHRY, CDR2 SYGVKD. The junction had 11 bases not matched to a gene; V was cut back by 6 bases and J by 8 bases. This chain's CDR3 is CAISDGTAGGPTQYF. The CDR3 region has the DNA TGTGCCATCAGCGATGGGACAGCGGGAGGGCCTACGCAGTATTTT.

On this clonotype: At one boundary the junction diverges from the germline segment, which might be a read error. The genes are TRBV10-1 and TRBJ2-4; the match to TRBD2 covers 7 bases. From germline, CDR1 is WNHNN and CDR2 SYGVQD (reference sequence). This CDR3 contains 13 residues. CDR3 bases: TGCGCCAGGGGGGGGGGTGCCAAAGATATGCAGTATTTC. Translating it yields CARGGGAKDMQYF.

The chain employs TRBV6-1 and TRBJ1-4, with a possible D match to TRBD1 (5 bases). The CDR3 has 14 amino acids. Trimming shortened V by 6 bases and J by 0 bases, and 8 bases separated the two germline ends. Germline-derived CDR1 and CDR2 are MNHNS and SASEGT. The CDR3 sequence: CASSEGTTNEKLFF. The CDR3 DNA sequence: TGTGCCAGCAGCGAGGGGACAACTAATGAAAAACTGTTTTTT.

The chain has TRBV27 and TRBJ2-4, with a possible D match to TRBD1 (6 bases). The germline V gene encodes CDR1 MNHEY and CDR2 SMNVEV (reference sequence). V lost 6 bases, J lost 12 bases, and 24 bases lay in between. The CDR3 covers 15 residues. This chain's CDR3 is CASRQGLGATDTQYF. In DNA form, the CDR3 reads TGTGCCAGCAGGCAGGGGCTGGGAGCCACAGACACTCAGTACTTC.

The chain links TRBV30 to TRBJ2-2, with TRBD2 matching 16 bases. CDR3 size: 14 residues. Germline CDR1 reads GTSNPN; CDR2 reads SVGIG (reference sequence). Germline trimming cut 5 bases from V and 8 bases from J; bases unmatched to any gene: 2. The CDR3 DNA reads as TGTGCCTGGGGGACTAGCGGGAGGGGAGGGGAGCTGTTTTTT. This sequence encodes CAWGTSGRGGELFF.

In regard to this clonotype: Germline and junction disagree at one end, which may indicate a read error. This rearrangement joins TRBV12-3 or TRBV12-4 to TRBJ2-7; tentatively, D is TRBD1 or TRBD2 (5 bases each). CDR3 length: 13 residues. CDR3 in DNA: TGTGGCAGCAGGGCAGAGGGGAGCGATGAGCAGTACTTC. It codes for CGSRAEGSDEQYF.

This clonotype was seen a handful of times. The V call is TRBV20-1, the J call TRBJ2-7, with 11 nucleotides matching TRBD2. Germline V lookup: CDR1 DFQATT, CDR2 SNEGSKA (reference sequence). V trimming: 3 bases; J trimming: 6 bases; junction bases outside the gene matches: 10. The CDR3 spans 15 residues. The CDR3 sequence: CSARDPTSGSSEQYF. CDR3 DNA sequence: TGCAGTGCTAGGGACCCTACTAGCGGGAGCTCCGAGCAGTACTTC.

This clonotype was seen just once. The CDR3 region has the DNA TGTGCCAGCAGTGAAAGTAAGGTCGGGGAGCTGTTTTTT. Its translation: CASSESKVGELFF. The chain employs TRBV6-1 and TRBJ2-2; D is unresolved. Trimming removed 2 bases at V and 7 bases at J, with 8 bases between. The CDR3 is 13 residues long. Germline V gives CDR1 MNHNS, CDR2 SASEGT.

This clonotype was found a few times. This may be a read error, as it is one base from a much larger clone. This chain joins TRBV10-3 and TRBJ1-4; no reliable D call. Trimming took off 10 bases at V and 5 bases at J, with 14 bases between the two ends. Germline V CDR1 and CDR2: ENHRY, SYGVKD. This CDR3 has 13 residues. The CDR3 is CANNPDGNEKLFF. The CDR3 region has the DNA TGTGCCAACAACCCGGACGGGAATGAAAAACTGTTTTTT.

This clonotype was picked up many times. CDR3: CASNGGTGYTF. As DNA, the CDR3 is TGCGCCAGCAATGGGGGGACAGGCTACACCTTC. V gene TRBV4-1 combines with J gene TRBJ1-2; D possibly corresponds to TRBD1 (6 bases). Germline loops: CDR1 MGHRA, CDR2 YSYEKL. This CDR3 has 11 residues. V was shortened by 7 bases and J by 8 bases, with 11 bases between the two germline ends.

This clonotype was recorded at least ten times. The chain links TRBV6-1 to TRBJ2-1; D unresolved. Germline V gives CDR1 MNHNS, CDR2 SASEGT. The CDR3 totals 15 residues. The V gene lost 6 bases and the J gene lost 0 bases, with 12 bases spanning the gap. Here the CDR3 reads CASSRTLSSYNEQFF. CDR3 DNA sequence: TGTGCCAGCAGCAGGACCTTAAGCTCCTACAATGAGCAGTTCTTC.

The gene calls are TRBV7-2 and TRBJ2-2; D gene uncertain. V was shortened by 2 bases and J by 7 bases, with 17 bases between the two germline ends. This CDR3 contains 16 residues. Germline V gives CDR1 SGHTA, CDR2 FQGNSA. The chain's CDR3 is CASSLNSATTGGELFF. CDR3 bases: TGTGCCAGCAGCTTAAATTCGGCAACGACGGGCGGGGAGCTGTTTTTT.

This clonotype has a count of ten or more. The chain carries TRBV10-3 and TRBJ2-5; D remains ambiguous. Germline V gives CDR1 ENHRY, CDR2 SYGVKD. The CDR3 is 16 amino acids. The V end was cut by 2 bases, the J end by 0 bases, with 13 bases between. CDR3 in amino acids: CAISEGVVTDQETQYF. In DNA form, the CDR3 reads TGTGCCATCAGTGAGGGCGTAGTAACAGACCAAGAGACCCAGTACTTC.

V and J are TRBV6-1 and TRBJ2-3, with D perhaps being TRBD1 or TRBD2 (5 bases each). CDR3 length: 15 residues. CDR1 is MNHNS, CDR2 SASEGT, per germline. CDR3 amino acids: CVRGVQAVSTDTQYF. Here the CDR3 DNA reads TGTGTCCGGGGCGTACAGGCTGTGAGCACAGATACGCAGTATTTT.

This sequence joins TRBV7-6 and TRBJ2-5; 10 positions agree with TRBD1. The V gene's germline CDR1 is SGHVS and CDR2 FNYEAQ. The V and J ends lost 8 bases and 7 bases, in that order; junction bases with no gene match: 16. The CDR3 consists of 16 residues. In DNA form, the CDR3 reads TGTGCCAGCGAACCGGGGAGGACAGGGGGGACTCGGACCCAGTACTTC. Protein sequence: CASEPGRTGGTRTQYF.

The CDR3 spells CASSSQVNYGYTF. The CDR3 coding sequence is TGTGCCAGCAGCTCTCAGGTGAATTATGGCTACACCTTC. V usage is TRBV7-2 and J usage is TRBJ1-2; D remains ambiguous. There are 13 residues in the CDR3. In germline, CDR1 is SGHTA, CDR2 FQGNSA. Trimming removed 4 bases at V and 5 bases at J, with 11 bases between.

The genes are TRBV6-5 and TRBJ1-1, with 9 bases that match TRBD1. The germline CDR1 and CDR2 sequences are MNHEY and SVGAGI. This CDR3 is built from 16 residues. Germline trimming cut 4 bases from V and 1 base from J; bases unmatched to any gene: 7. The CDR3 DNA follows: TGTGCCAGCAGTTCCCCGGGACAGGGTGGGAACACTGAAGCTTTCTTT. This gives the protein CASSSPGQGGNTEAFF.